The 14 T cell receptor beta chains below all came from one sample that was sequenced in a study of PD-L1 blockade in urothelial cancer. TCRdb's table, derived via immunoSEQ multiplex PCR, lists solely in-frame clones and lacks some. The sample carries 43,000 or so clones, approximately 80% recorded once. Sample time point: pretreatment peripheral blood. Source: PBMCs, taken around atezolizumab (anti-PD-L1) treatment. These receptors all stem from a man aged 60-69 years with urothelial cancer.

This clone was picked up a small number of times. J is TRBJ2-7 and V is TRBV6-6; TRBD1 agrees at 7 bases. CDR1 is MNHNY and CDR2 is SVGAGI in the germline V gene (reference sequence). J lost 4 bases, V lost 8 bases, and 11 bases had no gene match. This CDR3 has 14 residues. The CDR3 here is CASQSGQGVYEQYF. The CDR3 DNA follows: TGTGCCAGCCAATCGGGGCAGGGGGTATACGAGCAGTACTTC.

The gene calls are TRBV9 and TRBJ2-3; 10 bases agree with TRBD1. The CDR3 covers 15 residues. CDR1 is SGDLS and CDR2 is YYNGEE in the germline V gene. V trimming: 2 bases; J trimming: 5 bases; junction bases outside the gene matches: 5. CDR3 amino acids: CASSVQDRGGDTQYF. CDR3 DNA: TGTGCCAGCAGCGTCCAGGACAGGGGGGGAGATACGCAGTATTTT.

J is TRBJ2-3 and V is TRBV28; 7 bases align to TRBD2. V gave up 5 bases and J gave up 0 bases; unmatched junction bases: 5. The germline gives CDR1 MDHEN, CDR2 SYDVKM. CDR3 length equals 15 residues. CDR3 in amino acids: CASSPSGRSTDTQYF. The CDR3 DNA sequence: TGTGCCAGCAGTCCTAGCGGCCGTAGCACAGATACGCAGTATTTT.

This clone was counted a single time. The V call is TRBV28, the J call TRBJ1-5; tentatively, D is TRBD1 (6 bases). Germline V gene data show CDR1 as MDHEN and CDR2 as SYDVKM. The CDR3 spans 15 residues. Trimming shortened V by 0 bases and J by 7 bases, and 13 bases separated the two germline ends. CDR3 protein: CASSLWGADNQPQHF. The CDR3 coding sequence is TGTGCCAGCAGTTTATGGGGGGCGGATAACCAGCCCCAGCATTTT.

This clone has only one observation. The V gene is TRBV19, the J gene TRBJ1-3, with D possibly TRBD1 on 6 matching bases. Trimming removed 4 bases at V and 0 bases at J, with 13 bases between. Per the germline V gene, CDR1 is LNHDA and CDR2 is SQIVND (reference sequence). This CDR3 has 16 amino acids. CDR3 nucleotides: TGTGCCAGTAGTACTCGGACAGCCGGCTCTGGAAACACCATATATTTT. Residues: CASSTRTAGSGNTIYF.

The rearrangement uses TRBV6-5 and TRBJ1-1, with D possibly being TRBD1 (6 bases). Germline loops: CDR1 MNHEY, CDR2 SVGAGI. This CDR3 has 15 residues. The germline V and J ends were trimmed by 2 bases and 5 bases, with 15 bases remaining between them. The CDR3 is CASSYLGRRGTEAFF. The DNA of the CDR3 is TGTGCCAGCAGTTACCTGGGGCGAAGGGGGACTGAAGCTTTCTTT.

The chain employs TRBV7-2 and TRBJ2-3, with D uncertain. From germline, CDR1 is SGHTA and CDR2 FQGNSA. The CDR3 totals 13 residues. Trimming removed 5 bases at V and 6 bases at J, with 12 bases between. Here the CDR3 reads CASSPRARDTQYF. The CDR3 nucleotides are TGTGCCAGCAGCCCCCGCGCGAGGGATACGCAGTATTTT.

This clone was picked up a small number of times. This chain links TRBV27 with TRBJ1-1; D not resolved. The CDR3 runs 13 residues. Germline V gene lookup returns CDR1 MNHEY and CDR2 SMNVEV (reference sequence). V was cut by 6 bases and J by 2 bases, with 10 bases left in between. The CDR3 nucleotides are TGTGCCAGCAGCCCACAGCACAACACTGAAGCTTTCTTT. This codes for CASSPQHNTEAFF.

The chain has TRBV5-4 and TRBJ2-1, with TRBD2 matching over 11 bases. Germline V gene data show CDR1 as SGHNT and CDR2 as YYREEE (reference sequence). The CDR3 loop spans 16 amino acids. After removal of 4 bases from V and 2 bases from J, the junction contained 5 bases not matched to a gene. DNA of the CDR3: TGTGCCAGCAGCGCACCTAGCGGGAGGCCCTACAATGAGCAGTTCTTC. It specifies CASSAPSGRPYNEQFF.

There are a few counts of this clone. The J gene is TRBJ1-3, the V gene TRBV6-1; perhaps TRBD1 as D (6 bases). This CDR3 comprises 15 residues. Germline lookup yields CDR1 MNHNS and CDR2 SASEGT. Trimming removed 9 bases from V and 0 bases from J, with 15 bases in between. CDR3 region: CASYPGQYSGNTIYF. CDR3 bases: TGTGCCAGTTACCCCGGACAGTACTCTGGAAACACCATATATTTT.

J is TRBJ2-2 and V is TRBV9; TRBD1 matches 10 bases. CDR3 size: 15 residues. J was trimmed by 4 bases and V by 1 base; bases with no gene match: 1. Germline-derived CDR1 and CDR2 are SGDLS and YYNGEE. The DNA for the CDR3 is TGTGCCAGCAGCGTAAGGGACAGGGGCACCGGGGAGCTGTTTTTT. This sequence encodes CASSVRDRGTGELFF.

The V gene is TRBV4-2, the J gene TRBJ2-3, with TRBD2 matching 13 bases. This CDR3 region has 18 residues. V gave up 4 bases and J gave up 1 base; unmatched junction bases: 8. The germline gives CDR1 LGHNA, CDR2 YNFKEQ. The CDR3 DNA is TGTGCCAGCAGCCTCCGCTCGGGGACTAGCGGGGGCACAGATACGCAGTATTTT. Its protein product is CASSLRSGTSGGTDTQYF.

V and J are TRBV5-1 and TRBJ2-7, with TRBD1 matching over 7 bases. Germline V gene lookup returns CDR1 SGHRS and CDR2 YFSETQ. Unmatched junction bases numbered 6, after V lost 3 bases and J lost 0 bases. The CDR3 extends over 15 amino acids. The chain's CDR3 is CASSSWTGLSYEQYF. The DNA for the CDR3 is TGCGCCAGCAGCTCTTGGACAGGACTCTCCTACGAGCAGTACTTC.

The chain has TRBV4-3 and TRBJ2-2; no clear D gene. The germline V gene encodes CDR1 LGHNA and CDR2 YSLEER. The CDR3 extends over 16 amino acids. The ends were cut back, 0 bases at V and 1 base at J, with 9 bases in the middle. This CDR3 reads CASSQDENRNTGELFF. DNA for the CDR3: TGCGCCAGCAGCCAAGACGAGAATCGGAACACCGGGGAGCTGTTTTTT.